Listed here are 24 T cell receptor beta chains from one sample, sequenced in a study of T-cell memory formation after mild COVID-19 (dated by TCRdb to the early 2020s). The receptor library was made with 5' RACE. Sequencing relied on an Illumina NovaSeq 6000. TCRdb reanalyzed the raw reads on its own, using fastp at Q25 for trimming and MiXCR for clone calling, and kept in-frame beta chains. Rows merge per CDR3 protein into single entries with the most common DNA and genes. Present in this sample are about 410,000 distinct CDR3 sequences, more than 15% of which were seen just once. The ten biggest clones cover 20% to 25% of the sample. Sequenced sample: PBMCs or a T cell subset sorted from them (not recorded which). Every receptor here comes from a man aged 18 to 29 who had mild COVID-19 (a few samples of this study predate the infection). The sample titles of this study are shuffled in the database, so cell type and time point are left out; the donor was told from shared clones.

CDR3 sequence reads: CASSSLEADEQFF. In nucleotides, the CDR3 is TGTGCCAGCAGTTCCCTCGAAGCGGATGAGCAGTTCTTC. The rearrangement links TRBV6-6 to TRBJ2-1; TRBD2 is a possible D gene (5 bases). V lost 4 bases and J lost 8, with 12 bases in between. Germline V CDR1 and CDR2: MNHNY, SVGAGI (reference sequence). The CDR3 contains 13 residues.

The sample holds a few counts of this clonotype. The genes are TRBV2 and TRBJ2-7, with D perhaps TRBD1 (5 bases). CDR3 length equals 13 residues. V was pared by 4 bases and J by 6 bases, with 13 bases between. Germline CDR1 is SNHLY and CDR2 is FYNNEI. The CDR3 loop is CASSAAGQGEQYF. CDR3 bases: TGTGCCAGCAGTGCGGCAGGGCAGGGCGAGCAGTACTTC.

V and J are TRBV5-1 and TRBJ1-2; unclear D gene. From germline, CDR1 is SGHRS and CDR2 YFSETQ. This CDR3 has 12 residues. The V gene lost 5 bases and the J gene lost 3 bases, with 8 bases spanning the gap. The CDR3 reads CASRVQDYGYTF. The CDR3 nucleotides read TGCGCCAGCAGGGTCCAAGACTATGGCTACACCTTC.

The CDR3 sequence: CASRWTVYSNQPQHF. The CDR3 region has the DNA TGTGCCAGCAGGTGGACAGTTTATAGCAATCAGCCCCAGCATTTT. J is TRBJ1-5 and V is TRBV28, with a possible D match to TRBD1 (6 bases). V lost 6 bases and J lost 0, with 12 bases in between. CDR1 is MDHEN and CDR2 is SYDVKM in the germline V gene. This CDR3 comprises 15 residues.

This clonotype has a handful of counts. The chain links TRBV4-2 to TRBJ2-2; TRBD2 aligns across 10 bases. The J segment lost 6 bases and the V segment lost 3 bases, leaving 10 bases of the junction unmatched. CDR3 length: 17 amino acids. Germline CDR1 reads LGHNA; CDR2 reads YNFKEQ. As DNA, the CDR3 is TGTGCCAGCAGCCAGTCCTGGACTAGCGGTTCGGCCGGGGAGCTGTTTTTT. It is translated as CASSQSWTSGSAGELFF.

The chain couples TRBV3-1 to TRBJ1-1; D unclear. Germline V lookup: CDR1 LGHDT, CDR2 YNNKEL (reference sequence). Trimming shortened V by 0 bases and J by 7 bases, and 24 bases separated the two germline ends. This CDR3 comprises 18 residues. CDR3 in amino acids: CASSQDIGLDGVVGEAFF. For the CDR3, the DNA is TGTGCCAGCAGCCAAGATATAGGCTTGGACGGTGTAGTGGGTGAAGCTTTCTTT.

This clonotype was observed a handful of times. The chain employs TRBV19 and TRBJ1-1; tentatively, D is TRBD1 (6 bases). Germline V gene data show CDR1 as LNHDA and CDR2 as SQIVND (reference sequence). Deletions cut 11 bases from V and 4 bases from J, with 17 bases between. The CDR3 loop spans 13 amino acids. This chain's CDR3 is CAVTEGGGTEAFF. The DNA of the CDR3 is TGTGCCGTCACTGAGGGGGGAGGCACTGAAGCTTTCTTT. Using reference TRBV19 and TRBJ1-1 for the parts outside the CDR3, the full variable domain is DGGITQSPKYLFRKEGQNVTLSCEQNLNHDAMYWYRQDPGQGLRLIYYSQIVNDFQKGDIAEGYSVSREKKESFPLTVTSAQKNPTAFYLCAVTEGGGTEAFFGQGTRLTVV.

The chain employs TRBV6-5 and TRBJ2-2; D might be TRBD1 (5 bases). Germline V lookup: CDR1 MNHEY, CDR2 SVGAGI. V was cut by 6 bases and J by 0 bases, with 11 bases left in between. The CDR3 has 15 amino acids. In nucleotides, the CDR3 is TGTGCCAGCAGCGACAGCGTTCCGAACACCGGGGAGCTGTTTTTT. This sequence encodes CASSDSVPNTGELFF.

V usage is TRBV2 and J usage is TRBJ1-1, with D tentatively TRBD1 (6 bases). CDR3 size: 14 residues. Germline V CDR1 and CDR2: SNHLY, FYNNEI. The V gene lost 5 bases and the J gene lost 4 bases, with 14 bases spanning the gap. CDR3 amino acids: CASSYQGILTEAFF. The CDR3 nucleotides read TGTGCCAGCAGTTACCAGGGGATACTCACTGAAGCTTTCTTT.

This sequence joins TRBV20-1 and TRBJ1-2; D is possibly TRBD1 (5 bases). Germline CDR1 and CDR2: DFQATT and SNEGSKA (reference sequence). Trimming pared 7 bases from V and 3 bases from J, leaving 15 bases between. The CDR3 is made up of 13 amino acids. The CDR3 spells CSGTGPIHYGYTF. The CDR3 coding sequence is TGCAGTGGAACGGGACCTATTCACTATGGCTACACCTTC.

This clonotype showed up just a few times. The chain employs TRBV11-2 and TRBJ2-7, with a possible D match to TRBD2 (6 bases). V dropped 5 bases and J dropped 4 bases, with 12 bases sitting between them. Germline assignment: CDR1 SGHAT and CDR2 FQNNGV. The CDR3 runs 13 residues. The CDR3 nucleotides read TGTGCCAGCAGCCTCCTCGCGGGGTACGAGCAGTACTTC. This gives the protein CASSLLAGYEQYF. The variable domain in full, completed from reference TRBV11-2 and TRBJ2-7, reads EAGVAQSPRYKIIEKRQSVAFWCNPISGHATLYWYQQILGQGPKLLIQFQNNGVVDDSQLPKDRFSAERLKGVDSTLKIQPAKLEDSAVYLCASSLLAGYEQYFGPGTRLTVT.

V and J are TRBV7-2 and TRBJ2-3; D gene uncertain. CDR3 length equals 14 residues. CDR1 and CDR2 (germline): SGHTA, FQGNSA. With 1 base removed from V and 2 bases from J, the gap between germline ends came to 7 bases. CDR3 protein: CASSLGLTTDTQYF. The CDR3 region has the DNA TGTGCCAGCAGCTTAGGGCTAACCACAGATACGCAGTATTTT.

This clonotype appeared many times. V is TRBV7-6 and J is TRBJ1-3; the D is unclear. The CDR3 runs 16 residues. The germline V and J ends were trimmed by 5 bases and 0 bases, with 14 bases remaining between them. Germline CDR1 reads SGHVS; CDR2 reads FNYEAQ. DNA of the CDR3: TGTGCCAGCAGCGCGAGATTGGACCGCTCTGGAAACACCATATATTTT. Protein: CASSARLDRSGNTIYF.

The DNA for the CDR3 is TGCGCCAGCAGCTTCGGTCGAATACCTAGCACAGATACGCAGTATTTT. This gives the protein CASSFGRIPSTDTQYF. V gene TRBV5-1 combines with J gene TRBJ2-3; D gene unclear. CDR1 and CDR2 (germline): SGHRS, YFSETQ. This CDR3 contains 16 residues. Trimming removed 2 bases from V and 0 bases from J, with 13 bases in between.

This clonotype was detected a few times. V gene TRBV7-3 combines with J gene TRBJ1-1; TRBD1 matches 8 bases. The CDR3 sequence is 14 residues long. CDR1 is SGHTA, CDR2 FQGTGA, per germline. V lost 6 bases to trimming and J lost 3 bases; unmatched junction nucleotides: 6. In DNA, the CDR3 is TGTGCCAGCAGTTCCGGACAGGGCGACACTGAAGCTTTCTTT. Translating gives CASSSGQGDTEAFF.

The V call is TRBV5-1, the J call TRBJ2-7; D call uncertain. The CDR3 has 14 residues. Germline V gene data show CDR1 as SGHRS and CDR2 as YFSETQ. V was clipped by 1 base and J by 3 bases, with 11 bases between them. The CDR3 nucleotides are TGCGCCAGCAGCTTGCCACAGCCGATCTACGAGCAGTACGTC. This translates into CASSLPQPIYEQYV.

This clonotype was picked up a small number of times. The chain carries TRBV5-5 and TRBJ1-1; 10 bases map to TRBD1. The germline V gene has CDR1 SGHKS and CDR2 YYEKEE (reference sequence). The CDR3 length is 14 residues. With 4 bases clipped from V and 4 bases from J, the junction kept 4 bases outside the gene matches. This CDR3 is CASSTGTGVTEAFF. DNA of the CDR3: TGTGCCAGCAGCACCGGGACAGGGGTCACTGAAGCTTTCTTT.

V and J are TRBV7-9 and TRBJ1-5; D might be TRBD1 (6 bases). The germline CDR1 and CDR2 sequences are SEHNR and FQNEAQ (reference sequence). Trimming stripped 0 bases from V and 3 bases from J, with 12 bases between. CDR3 length: 16 amino acids. In nucleotides, the CDR3 is TGTGCCAGCAGCTTAGCTCGGCAGGGGAACAATCAGCCCCAGCATTTT. Encoded protein: CASSLARQGNNQPQHF.

The chain employs TRBV6-5 and TRBJ1-2; unclear D gene. This CDR3 has 14 residues. V was shortened by 4 bases and J by 5 bases, with 14 bases between the two germline ends. Germline V gene data show CDR1 as MNHEY and CDR2 as SVGAGI. The CDR3: CASSSLTQWYGYTF. The CDR3 region has the DNA TGTGCCAGCAGTTCCCTCACTCAGTGGTATGGCTACACCTTC.

The gene calls are TRBV25-1 and TRBJ1-2, with D unresolved. This CDR3 comprises 11 residues. The V and J ends lost 4 bases and 8 bases respectively, with 8 bases between them. Per the germline V gene, CDR1 is MGHDK and CDR2 is SYGVNS. The CDR3 loop is CASSGGWGYTF. CDR3 coding DNA: TGTGCCAGCAGTGGAGGTTGGGGCTACACCTTC.

This chain connects TRBV6-5 to TRBJ2-7; possibly TRBD1 for D (6 bases). This CDR3 has 16 amino acids. CDR1 is MNHEY and CDR2 is SVGAGI in the germline V gene. With 0 bases removed from V and 4 bases from J, the gap between germline ends came to 16 bases. CDR3 region: CASSYSGTGKGYEQYF. As DNA, the CDR3 is TGTGCCAGCAGTTACTCGGGAACAGGGAAGGGGTACGAGCAGTACTTC.

This chain connects TRBV19 to TRBJ1-5; a possible D gene is TRBD1 (6 bases). The germline V gene encodes CDR1 LNHDA and CDR2 SQIVND (reference sequence). The CDR3 contains 14 residues. V was shortened by 4 bases and J by 6 bases, with 13 bases between the two germline ends. CDR3 nucleotides: TGTGCCAGTAGTACCAGGGGTGTAGGTCAGCCCCAGCATTTT. It codes for CASSTRGVGQPQHF.

Points on this clonotype: A read error may produce the germline difference seen at one junction end. The chain uses TRBV5-1 and TRBJ1-1, with D maybe TRBD1 (6 bases). Germline loops: CDR1 SGHRS, CDR2 YFSETQ. This CDR3 has 14 amino acids. The CDR3 protein is CASRRDKMNTEDFF. In nucleotides, the CDR3 is TGCGCCAGCAGACGGGACAAGATGAACACTGAAGATTTCTTT.

The genes are TRBV7-6 and TRBJ1-5; no clear D. The CDR3 extends over 15 amino acids. Per the germline V gene, CDR1 is SGHVS and CDR2 is FNYEAQ. V shed 0 bases and J shed 4 bases, with 10 bases lying between them. Written as DNA, the CDR3 is TGTGCCAGCAGCTTAGCAGGTTTTGGGAATCAGCCCCAGCATTTT. Its translation: CASSLAGFGNQPQHF. Drawing the rest from reference TRBV7-6 and TRBJ1-5, the complete variable domain is GAGVSQSPRYKVTKRGQDVALRCDPISGHVSLYWYRQALGQGPEFLTYFNYEAQQDKSGLPNDRFSAERPEGSISTLTIQRTEQRDSAMYRCASSLAGFGNQPQHFGDGTRLSIL.